The 4 T cell receptor beta chains given below trace back to one sample, sequenced in a study of blood T cell repertoires in COVID-19. Generated by immunoSEQ multiplex PCR, the TCRdb table keeps only in-frame clones and is missing some. Seen here are 90,000 or so clones, about 78% observed once, and the top ten hold around 15%. Sequenced sample: peripheral blood. The receptors shown here come from a woman older than 75 with acute or convalescent COVID-19.

The chain recombines TRBV28 with TRBJ2-7, with no clear D. The CDR3 length is 13 residues. Germline assignment: CDR1 MDHEN and CDR2 SYDVKM. Between the trimmed V and J ends, which lost 2 bases and 1 base, there was a span of 6 bases. CDR3 nucleotide sequence: TGTGCCAGCAGTTTAGCGGCTTCCTACGAGCAGTACTTC. Protein sequence: CASSLAASYEQYF.

V and J are TRBV7-2 and TRBJ1-6; D ambiguous. The CDR3 covers 13 residues. The germline V gene has CDR1 SGHTA and CDR2 FQGNSA. V was trimmed by 1 base and J by 7 bases, leaving 5 bases between them. The CDR3 here is CASSLGANSPLHF. Written as DNA, the CDR3 is TGTGCCAGCAGCTTAGGAGCCAATTCACCCCTCCACTTT.

J is TRBJ2-3 and V is TRBV10-3; no reliable D call. Germline CDR1 is ENHRY and CDR2 is SYGVKD. The V and J ends lost 5 bases and 9 bases respectively, with 18 bases between them. CDR3 length: 14 residues. The CDR3 is CAISNLESSGTQYF. The CDR3 DNA is TGTGCCATCAGTAACCTCGAAAGCTCAGGCACGCAGTATTTT.

The chain recombines TRBV16 with TRBJ2-3; no clear D. CDR3 length: 14 amino acids. Germline-derived CDR1 and CDR2 are KGHSY and FQNENV. The ends were cut back, 3 bases at V and 2 bases at J, with 9 bases in the middle. The CDR3 loop reads CASSQGRNTDTQYF. The CDR3 coding sequence is TGTGCCAGCAGCCAGGGCAGAAACACAGATACGCAGTATTTT.